This T cell receptor (beta chain) was identified in a study of shared clonotypes between healthy human individuals. Each donor was a Caucasian adult residing in Nashville, Tennessee. Trimming cost V 4 bases and J 6 bases, with 29 bases left between them. CDR3 length: 19 amino acids. The germline V gene encodes CDR1 SGDLS and CDR2 YYNGEE. TCRdb keeps only in-frame clones here, not all; method: immunoSEQ multiplex PCR. This sample has approximately 350,000 clones, with roughly 96% found just once. The sequenced material came from memory CD8+ T cells sorted from blood. Regarding subset: CD45RO+ cells pooled with CCR7-negative TemRA cells. The genes are TRBV9 and TRBJ2-1; D might be TRBD1 or TRBD2, each matching 5 bases. This clonotype was obtained from a man younger than 45 in good health. The CDR3 here is CASSHSIPRTRSRGNEQFF. Written as DNA, the CDR3 is TGTGCCAGCAGCCATTCGATTCCCCGTACTAGGTCGAGGGGCAATGAGCAGTTCTTC.